This T cell receptor (beta chain) emerged from a study of OX40 agonist ivuxolimab in advanced cancers. Background on the study: Ivuxolimab was administered intravenously to patients at 0.01 to 10 mg/kg every 2 weeks. Among those enrolled, mean age was about 63 years (range roughly 23 to 90) and about 79% were male. Eligibility admitted prior anti-PD-1, anti-PD-L1 or anti-CTLA-4 therapy; around 38% had some.

Sequencing used immunoSEQ multiplex PCR; TCRdb keeps in-frame clones, though not all of them. The sample shows about 86,000 clones, around nine tenths of them seen only once. Germline V gives CDR1 SGHVS, CDR2 FNYEAQ. With 5 bases clipped from V and 6 bases from J, the junction kept 12 bases outside the gene matches. The CDR3 spans 16 residues. The gene calls are TRBV7-6 and TRBJ2-1; 8 bases map to TRBD2. The sequence derives from an adult with an advanced solid tumor such as melanoma, head and neck, liver or kidney cancer. Here the sequenced sample was CD4+ or CD8+ T cells sorted from blood, taken in a trial of the OX40 agonist ivuxolimab. CDR3 sequence: CASSLAVAGYANEQFF. The CDR3 region has the DNA TGTGCCAGCAGCCTCGCCGTAGCGGGATATGCCAATGAGCAGTTCTTC.